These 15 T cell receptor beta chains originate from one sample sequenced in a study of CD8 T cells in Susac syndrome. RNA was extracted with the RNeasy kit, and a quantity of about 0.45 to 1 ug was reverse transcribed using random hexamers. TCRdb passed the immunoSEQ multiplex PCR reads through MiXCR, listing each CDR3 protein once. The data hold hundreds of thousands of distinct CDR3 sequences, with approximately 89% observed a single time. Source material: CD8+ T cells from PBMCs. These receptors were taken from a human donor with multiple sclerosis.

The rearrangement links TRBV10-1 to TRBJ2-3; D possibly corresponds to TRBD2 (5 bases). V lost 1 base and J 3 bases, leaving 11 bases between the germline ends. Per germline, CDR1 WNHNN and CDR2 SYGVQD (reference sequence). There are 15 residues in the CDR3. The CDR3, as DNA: TGCGCCAGCAGTGAGTGGCCCCCGGGAACAGATACGCAGTATTTT. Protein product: CASSEWPPGTDTQYF.

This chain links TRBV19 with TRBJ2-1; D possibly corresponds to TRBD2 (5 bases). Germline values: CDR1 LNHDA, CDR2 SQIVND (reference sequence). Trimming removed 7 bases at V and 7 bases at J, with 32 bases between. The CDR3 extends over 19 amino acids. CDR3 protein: CASTPFTQKAVPQGNEQFF. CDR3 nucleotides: TGTGCCAGTACCCCTTTTACCCAAAAAGCGGTGCCCCAAGGAAATGAGCAGTTCTTC.

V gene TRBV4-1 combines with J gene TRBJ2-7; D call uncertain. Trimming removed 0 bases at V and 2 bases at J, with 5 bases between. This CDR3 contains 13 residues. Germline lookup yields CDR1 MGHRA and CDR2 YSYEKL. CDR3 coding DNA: TGCGCCAGCAGCCAAGATAACACCTACGAGCAGTACTTC. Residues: CASSQDNTYEQYF.

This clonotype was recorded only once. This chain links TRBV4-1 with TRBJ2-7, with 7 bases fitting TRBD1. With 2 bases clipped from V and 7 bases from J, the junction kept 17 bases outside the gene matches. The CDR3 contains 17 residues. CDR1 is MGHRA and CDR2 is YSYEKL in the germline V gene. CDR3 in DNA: TGCGCCAGCAGCCAAAATCCGGGACACTCCGCAGGGGGAGAGCAGTACTTC. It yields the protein CASSQNPGHSAGGEQYF.

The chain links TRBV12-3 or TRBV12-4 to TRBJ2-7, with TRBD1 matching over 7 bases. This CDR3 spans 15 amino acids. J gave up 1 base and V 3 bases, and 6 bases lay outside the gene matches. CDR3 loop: CASSFTGAISYEQYF. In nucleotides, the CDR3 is TGTGCCAGCAGTTTCACAGGGGCGATATCCTACGAGCAGTACTTC.

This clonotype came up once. The chain's CDR3 is CASSYSPSGEGYTF. In DNA form, the CDR3 reads TGTGCCAGCAGTTACTCCCCGTCGGGGGAAGGCTACACCTTC. The chain carries TRBV6-6 and TRBJ1-2, with D tentatively TRBD1 (5 bases). V was pared by 0 bases and J by 8 bases, with 13 bases between. The CDR3 loop spans 14 amino acids. Germline CDR1 is MNHNY and CDR2 is SVGAGI (reference sequence).

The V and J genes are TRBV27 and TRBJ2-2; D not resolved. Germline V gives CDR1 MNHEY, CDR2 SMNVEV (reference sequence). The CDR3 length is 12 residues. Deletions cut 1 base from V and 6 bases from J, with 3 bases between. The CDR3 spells CASSLWAGELFF. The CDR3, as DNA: TGTGCCAGCAGTTTATGGGCCGGGGAGCTGTTTTTT.

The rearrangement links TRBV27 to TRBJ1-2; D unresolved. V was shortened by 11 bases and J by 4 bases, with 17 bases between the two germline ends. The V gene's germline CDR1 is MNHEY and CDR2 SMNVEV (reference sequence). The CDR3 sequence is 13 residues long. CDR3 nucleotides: TGTGCCTCAACTGGGGATATGACCTATGGCTACACCTTC. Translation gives CASTGDMTYGYTF.

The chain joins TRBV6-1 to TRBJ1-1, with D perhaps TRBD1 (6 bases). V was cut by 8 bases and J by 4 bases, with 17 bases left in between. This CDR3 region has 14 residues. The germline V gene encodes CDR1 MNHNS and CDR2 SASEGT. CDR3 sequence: CASSPGPRGTEAFF. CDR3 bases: TGTGCCAGCTCCCCAGGGCCCAGGGGCACTGAAGCTTTCTTT.

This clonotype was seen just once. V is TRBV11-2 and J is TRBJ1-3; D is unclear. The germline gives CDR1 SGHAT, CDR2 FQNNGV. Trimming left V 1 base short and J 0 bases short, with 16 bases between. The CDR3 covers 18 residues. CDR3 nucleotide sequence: TGTGCCAGCAGCTTAGTGGTCAGTCCCTCCGTCTCTGGAAACACCATATATTTT. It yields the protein CASSLVVSPSVSGNTIYF. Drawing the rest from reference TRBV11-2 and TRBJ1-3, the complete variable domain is EAGVAQSPRYKIIEKRQSVAFWCNPISGHATLYWYQQILGQGPKLLIQFQNNGVVDDSQLPKDRFSAERLKGVDSTLKIQPAKLEDSAVYLCASSLVVSPSVSGNTIYFGEGSWLTVV.

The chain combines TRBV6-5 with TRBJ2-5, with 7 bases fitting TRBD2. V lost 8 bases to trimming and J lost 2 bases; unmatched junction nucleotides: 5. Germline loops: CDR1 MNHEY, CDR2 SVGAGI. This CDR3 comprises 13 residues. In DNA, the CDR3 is TGTGCCAGCGCACGGGGGGTTCAAGAGACCCAGTACTTC. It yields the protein CASARGVQETQYF.

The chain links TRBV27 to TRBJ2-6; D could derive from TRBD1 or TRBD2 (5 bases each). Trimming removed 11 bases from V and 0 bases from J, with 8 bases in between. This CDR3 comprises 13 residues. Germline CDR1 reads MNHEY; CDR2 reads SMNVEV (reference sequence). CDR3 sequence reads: CAAGGSGANVLTF. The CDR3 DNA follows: TGTGCCGCTGGGGGCTCTGGGGCCAACGTCCTGACTTTC.

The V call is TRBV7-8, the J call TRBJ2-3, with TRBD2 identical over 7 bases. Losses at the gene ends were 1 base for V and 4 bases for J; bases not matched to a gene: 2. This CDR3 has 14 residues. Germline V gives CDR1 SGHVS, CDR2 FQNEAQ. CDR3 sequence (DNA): TGTGCCAGCAGCTTAGAGACTAGCCCAGATACGCAGTATTTT. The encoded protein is CASSLETSPDTQYF.

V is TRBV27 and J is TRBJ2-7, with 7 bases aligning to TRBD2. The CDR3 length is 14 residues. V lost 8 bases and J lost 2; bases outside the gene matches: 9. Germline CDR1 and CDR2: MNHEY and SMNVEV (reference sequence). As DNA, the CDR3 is TGTGCCAGCGGCGCGGGAGCTTCCACCTACGAGCAGTACTTC. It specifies CASGAGASTYEQYF.

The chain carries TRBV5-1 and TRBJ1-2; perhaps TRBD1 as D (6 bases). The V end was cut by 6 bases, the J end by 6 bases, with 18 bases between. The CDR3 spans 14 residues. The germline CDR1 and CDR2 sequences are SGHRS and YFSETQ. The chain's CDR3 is CASNSLTGGDGYTF. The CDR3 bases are TGCGCCAGCAACTCGCTCACGGGGGGCGATGGCTACACCTTC. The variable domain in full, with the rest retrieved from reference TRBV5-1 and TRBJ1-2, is KAGVTQTPRYLIKTRGQQVTLSCSPISGHRSVSWYQQTPGQGLQFLFEYFSETQRNKGNFPGRFSGRQFSNSRSEMNVSTLELGDSALYLCASNSLTGGDGYTFGSGTRLTVV.